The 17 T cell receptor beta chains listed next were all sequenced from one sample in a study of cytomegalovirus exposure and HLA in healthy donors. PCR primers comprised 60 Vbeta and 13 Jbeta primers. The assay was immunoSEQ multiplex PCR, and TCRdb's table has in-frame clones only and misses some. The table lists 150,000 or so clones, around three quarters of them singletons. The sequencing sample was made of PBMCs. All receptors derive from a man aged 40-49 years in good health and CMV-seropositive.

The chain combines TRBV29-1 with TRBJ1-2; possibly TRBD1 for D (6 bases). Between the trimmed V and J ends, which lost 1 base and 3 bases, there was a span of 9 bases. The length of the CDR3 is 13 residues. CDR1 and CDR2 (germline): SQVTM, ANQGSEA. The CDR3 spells CSVEGQADYGYTF. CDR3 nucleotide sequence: TGCAGCGTTGAAGGACAGGCTGACTATGGCTACACCTTC.

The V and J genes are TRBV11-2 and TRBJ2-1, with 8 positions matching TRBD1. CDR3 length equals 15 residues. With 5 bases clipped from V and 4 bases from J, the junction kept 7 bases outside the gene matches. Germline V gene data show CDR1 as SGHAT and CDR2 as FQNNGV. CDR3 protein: CASSPGTGIYNEQFF. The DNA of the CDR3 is TGTGCCAGCAGCCCCGGGACAGGTATTTACAATGAGCAGTTCTTC.

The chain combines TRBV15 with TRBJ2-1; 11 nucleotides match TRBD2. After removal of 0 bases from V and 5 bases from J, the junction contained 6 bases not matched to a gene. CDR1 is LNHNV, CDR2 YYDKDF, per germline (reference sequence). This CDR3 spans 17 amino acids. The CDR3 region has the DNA TGTGCCACCAGCAGAGATCTAAAACTAGCGGGAGACAATGAGCAGTTCTTC. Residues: CATSRDLKLAGDNEQFF.

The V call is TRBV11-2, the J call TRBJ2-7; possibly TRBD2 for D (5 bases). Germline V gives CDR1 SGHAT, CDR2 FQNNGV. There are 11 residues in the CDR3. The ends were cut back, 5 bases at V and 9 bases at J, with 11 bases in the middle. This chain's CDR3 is CASSNTEGQYF. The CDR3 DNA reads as TGTGCCAGCAGCAACACCGAGGGGCAGTACTTC.

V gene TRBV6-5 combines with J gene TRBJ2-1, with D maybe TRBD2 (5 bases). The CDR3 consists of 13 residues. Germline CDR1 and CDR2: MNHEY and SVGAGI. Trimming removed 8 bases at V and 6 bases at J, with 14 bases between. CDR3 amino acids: CASGASTFNEQFF. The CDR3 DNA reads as TGTGCCAGCGGAGCTAGCACTTTCAATGAGCAGTTCTTC.

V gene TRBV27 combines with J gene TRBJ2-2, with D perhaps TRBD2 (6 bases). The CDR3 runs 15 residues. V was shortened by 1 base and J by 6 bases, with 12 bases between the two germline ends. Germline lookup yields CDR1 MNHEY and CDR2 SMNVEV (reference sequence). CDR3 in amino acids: CASSLYGSSAGELFF. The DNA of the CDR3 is TGTGCCAGCAGTTTATACGGGAGCTCGGCCGGGGAGCTGTTTTTT.

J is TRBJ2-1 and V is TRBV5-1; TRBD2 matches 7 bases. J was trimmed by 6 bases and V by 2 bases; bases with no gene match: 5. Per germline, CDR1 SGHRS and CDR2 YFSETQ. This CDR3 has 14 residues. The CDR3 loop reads CASSFLAGTNEQFF. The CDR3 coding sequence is TGCGCCAGCAGCTTCTTAGCGGGTACCAATGAGCAGTTCTTC.

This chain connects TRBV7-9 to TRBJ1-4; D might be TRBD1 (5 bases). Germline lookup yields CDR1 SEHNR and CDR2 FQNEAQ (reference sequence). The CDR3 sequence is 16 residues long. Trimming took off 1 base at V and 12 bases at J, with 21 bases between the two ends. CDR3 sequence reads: CASSLGGLQRAGELFF. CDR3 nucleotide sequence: TGTGCCAGCAGCTTAGGGGGACTTCAGCGTGCAGGCGAACTGTTTTTT.

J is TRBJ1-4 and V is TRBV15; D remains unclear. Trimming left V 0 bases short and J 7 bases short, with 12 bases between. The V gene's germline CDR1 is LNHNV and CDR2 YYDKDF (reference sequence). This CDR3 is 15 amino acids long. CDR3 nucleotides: TGTGCCACCAGCAGAGATCACTCGGGTCTTGAAAAACTGTTTTTT. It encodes CATSRDHSGLEKLFF.

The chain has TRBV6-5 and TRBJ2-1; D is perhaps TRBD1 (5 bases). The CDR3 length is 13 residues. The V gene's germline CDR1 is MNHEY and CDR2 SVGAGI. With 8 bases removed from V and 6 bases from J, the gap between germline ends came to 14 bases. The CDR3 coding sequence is TGTGCCAGCGGGCGGTATCAGGGCAATGAGCAGTTCTTC. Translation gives CASGRYQGNEQFF.

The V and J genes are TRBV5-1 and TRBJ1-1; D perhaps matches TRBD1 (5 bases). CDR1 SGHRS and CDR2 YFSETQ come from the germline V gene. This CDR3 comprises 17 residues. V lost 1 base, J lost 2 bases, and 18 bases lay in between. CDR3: CASSLRGDRERNTEAFF. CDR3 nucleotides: TGCGCCAGCAGCTTGCGGGGCGATCGGGAGAGAAACACTGAAGCTTTCTTT.

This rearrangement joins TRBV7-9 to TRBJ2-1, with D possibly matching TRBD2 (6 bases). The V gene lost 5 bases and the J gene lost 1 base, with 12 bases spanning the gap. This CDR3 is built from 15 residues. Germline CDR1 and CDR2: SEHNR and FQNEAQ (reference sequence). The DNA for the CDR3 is TGTGCCAGCAGCCAACGACTAGTTTCCTACAATGAGCAGTTCTTC. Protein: CASSQRLVSYNEQFF.

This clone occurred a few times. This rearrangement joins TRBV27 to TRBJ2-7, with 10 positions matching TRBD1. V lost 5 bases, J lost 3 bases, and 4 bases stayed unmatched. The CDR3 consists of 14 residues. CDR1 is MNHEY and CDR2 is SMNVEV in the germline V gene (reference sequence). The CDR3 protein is CASSMGQGIYEQYF. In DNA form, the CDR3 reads TGTGCCAGCAGTATGGGACAGGGGATCTACGAGCAGTACTTC.

The DNA of the CDR3 is TGTGCCAGCACCCCCAACCACGCGGGCGGTGGCTACACCTTC. It is translated as CASTPNHAGGGYTF. The chain combines TRBV28 with TRBJ1-2; D remains ambiguous. Germline CDR1 is MDHEN and CDR2 is SYDVKM. CDR3 length: 14 amino acids. The V end lost 7 bases, the J end lost 7 bases, and 19 bases lay between the germline ends.

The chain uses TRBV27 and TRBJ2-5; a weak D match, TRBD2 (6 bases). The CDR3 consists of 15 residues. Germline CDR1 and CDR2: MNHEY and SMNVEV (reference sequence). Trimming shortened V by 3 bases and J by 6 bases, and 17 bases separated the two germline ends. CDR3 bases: TGTGCCAGCAGTTTTTCGGGGGAAACCGGGAAGACCCAGTACTTC. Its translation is CASSFSGETGKTQYF.

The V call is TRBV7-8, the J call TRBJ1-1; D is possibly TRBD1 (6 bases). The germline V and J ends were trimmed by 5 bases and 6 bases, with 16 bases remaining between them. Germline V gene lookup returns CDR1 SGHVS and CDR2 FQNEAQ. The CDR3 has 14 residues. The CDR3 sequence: CASSPGVVFPEAFF. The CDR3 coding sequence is TGTGCCAGCAGCCCAGGGGTGGTATTCCCTGAAGCTTTCTTT.

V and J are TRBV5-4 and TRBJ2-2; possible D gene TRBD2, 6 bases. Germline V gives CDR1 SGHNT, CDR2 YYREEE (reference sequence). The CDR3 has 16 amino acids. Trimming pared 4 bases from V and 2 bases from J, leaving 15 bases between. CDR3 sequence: CASSGPGTYNTGELFF. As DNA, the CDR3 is TGTGCCAGCAGCGGACCCGGGACTTATAACACCGGGGAGCTGTTTTTT.